This T cell receptor beta chain was observed in a study of T cell changes during pregnancy in multiple sclerosis (dated by TCRdb to between 2018 and 2021). With respect to the entire study: In women with multiple sclerosis, the researchers looked at how the T cell repertoire shifted as pregnancy progressed.

Notes on this clone: What antigen it recognizes has not been identified. There are no base qualities to consult, and no much larger clone falls within one base.

Inclusive of the bounding cysteine and phenylalanine, the CDR3 is 15 residues long. Here the CDR3 DNA is all that survives: 45 bases in frame from base 1. V is shortened by 1 base, J by 3 bases, and the region joining them spans 12 bases. The germline V gene yields SGHTA for CDR1 and FQGTGA for CDR2. To prepare the library, the immunoSEQ multiplex PCR assay was applied. This immuneACCESS table, as held by TCRdb, lists in-frame sequences with V and J called but not all clones. Of the missing ones, under half trace to an unresolved V gene in checked studies; the others have no known cause. The sample yields about 70,000 clones; approximately 94% were counted once. Together, the top ten hold less than 0.6% of the sample.

The rearrangement joined TRBV7-3 to TRBJ1-1, with TRBD1 tentatively as D gene (5 bases match). Sequences were derived from peripheral blood, sampled in the third trimester of pregnancy. The source is a female donor with multiple sclerosis, enrolled in a pregnancy study. The base sequence is TGTGCCAGCAGCTTAAGTGGGGGGAGGTACACTGAAGCTTTCTTT. The resulting protein is CASSLSGGRYTEAFF. Beyond the CDR3, the reference TRBV7-3 and TRBJ1-1 genes provide the residues; the full variable domain reads: GAGVSQTPSNKVTEKGKYVELRCDPISGHTALYWYRQSLGQGPEFLIYFQGTGAADDSGLPNDRFFAVRPEGSVSTLKIQRTERGDSAVYLCASSLSGGRYTEAFFGQGTRLTVV.